This TCR beta chain was observed in a study of T cell responses to AZD1222 COVID-19 vaccine. Data came from immunoSEQ multiplex PCR; TCRdb stores just in-frame clones and leaves some out. The sample yields 150,000 or so clones, just over 90% seen once. Germline trimming cut 8 bases from V and 5 bases from J; bases unmatched to any gene: 9. The CDR3 is 13 amino acids. The germline CDR1 and CDR2 sequences are MNHEY and SMNVEV (reference sequence). Study results and limitations: The breadth and depth of Spike-specific TCRs increased once two AZD1222 doses had been given. The study identified only six AZD1222 recipients as seropositive at baseline. Nearly half of unique spike-specific TCRs reportedly avoided B.1.351 and B.1.1.7 mutated regions.

Concerning this clone: Its antigen remains unknown.

Pooling covered second doses at about 4 or about 12 weeks. The gene calls are TRBV27 and TRBJ2-7, with 7 bases aligning to TRBD1. This sequence was found in an adult who received the AZD1222 COVID-19 vaccine. The sample consisted of peripheral blood, taken 28 days after the second AZD1222 dose. This chain's CDR3 is CASRGQGVHEQYF. CDR3 nucleotides: TGTGCCAGCCGTGGGCAGGGGGTCCACGAGCAGTACTTC.